Listed here is a single TCR beta chain. As yet, its antigen is unknown. The germline gives CDR1 MNHEY, CDR2 SVGAGI. CDR3 size: 14 residues. After removal of 2 bases from V and 8 bases from J, the junction contained 3 bases not matched to a gene. This record comes from a study of cytomegalovirus exposure and HLA in healthy donors. The wider study: Roughly 86 million unique TCRs from HLA-typed donors made up an early data release.

Though nominally healthy at sampling, donors likely had unrecorded immune exposures. Study-wide points: V- and J-gene trimming of TCR beta was linked (in a later analysis) to a missense DCLRE1C variant.

Vbeta (60) and Jbeta (13) primers were used in the PCR. The method was immunoSEQ multiplex PCR; TCRdb's version includes in-frame clones alone and lacks a portion of them. In the table there are about 160,000 clones, around 80% of which are singletons. The V and J genes are TRBV6-5 and TRBJ2-1; 10 bases line up with TRBD2. The sequence was obtained from a male donor in good health and CMV-seropositive. Source material: PBMCs. CDR3 sequence (DNA): TGTGCCAGCAGTTACAGCGGGAGGGGTGATGAGCAGTTCTTC. Residues: CASSYSGRGDEQFF.